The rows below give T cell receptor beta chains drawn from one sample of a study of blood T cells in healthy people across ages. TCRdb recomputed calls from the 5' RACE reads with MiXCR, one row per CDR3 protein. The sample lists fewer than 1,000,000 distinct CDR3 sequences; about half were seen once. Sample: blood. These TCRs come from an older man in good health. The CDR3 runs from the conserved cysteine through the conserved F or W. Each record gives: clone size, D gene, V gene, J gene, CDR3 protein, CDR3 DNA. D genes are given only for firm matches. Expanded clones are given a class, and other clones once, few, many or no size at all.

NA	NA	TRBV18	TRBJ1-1	CASSISQGGGLNTEAFF	TGTGCCAGCTCAATATCACAGGGAGGAGGATTGAACACTGAAGCTTTCTTT
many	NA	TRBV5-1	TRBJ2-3	CASSVSGADTQYF	TGCGCCAGCAGCGTTTCTGGAGCAGATACGCAGTATTTT
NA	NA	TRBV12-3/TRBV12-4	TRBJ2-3	CASSRQGAQYF	TGTGCCAGCAGTAGGCAAGGCGCGCAGTATTTT
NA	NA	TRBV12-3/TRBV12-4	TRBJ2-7	CASSVGTRYKQYF	TGTGCCAGCAGTGTCGGGACACGGTACAAGCAGTACTTC
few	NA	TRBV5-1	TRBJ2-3	CASTPLEGVADTQYF	TGCGCCAGCACTCCTCTGGAGGGAGTTGCAGATACGCAGTATTTT
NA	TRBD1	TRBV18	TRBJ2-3	CASSKDRARTDTQYF	TGTGCCAGCTCAAAGGACAGGGCGCGCACAGATACGCAGTATTTT
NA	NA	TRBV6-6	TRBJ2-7	CASSYSQVYEQYF	TGTGCCAGCAGTTACTCGCAGGTCTACGAGCAGTACTTC
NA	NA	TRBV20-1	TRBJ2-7	CSARAVRGDEQYF	TGCAGTGCTAGAGCGGTCAGGGGTGACGAGCAGTACTTC
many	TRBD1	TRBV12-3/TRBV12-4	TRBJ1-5	CASRAATGRNQPQHF	TGTGCCAGCAGAGCTGCGACAGGGCGCAATCAGCCCCAGCATTTT
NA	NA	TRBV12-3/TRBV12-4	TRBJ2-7	CASTSGDYYEQYF	TGTGCCAGCACGTCAGGGGATTATTACGAGCAGTACTTC
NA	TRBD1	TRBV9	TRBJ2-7	CASSGTGVSYNEQYF	TGTGCCAGCAGCGGAACAGGGGTCTCCTACAATGAGCAGTACTTC
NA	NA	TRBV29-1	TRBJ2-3	CSALDSTDTQYF	TGCAGCGCTCTGGACAGCACAGATACGCAGTATTTT
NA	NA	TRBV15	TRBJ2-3	CATSRDEGRLNTEYRDTQYF	TGTGCCACCAGCAGAGACGAGGGACGGCTGAACACAGAATACCGGGATACGCAGTATTTT
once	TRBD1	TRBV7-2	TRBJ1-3	CASSYGQGSSGNTIYF	TGTGCCAGCAGCTACGGACAGGGGAGCTCTGGAAACACCATATATTTT
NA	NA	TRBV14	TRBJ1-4	CASSQATIREKLFF	TGTGCCAGCAGCCAAGCTACAATACGGGAAAAACTGTTTTTT